The 13 T cell receptor beta chains below all came from one sample that was sequenced in a study of T cell responses to AZD1222 COVID-19 vaccine. TCRdb's copy holds only in-frame clones and misses some; the assay was immunoSEQ multiplex PCR. The sample includes about 120,000 clones, about nine tenths of them seen just once. The specimen comprised peripheral blood, sampled on day 0 of AZD1222 vaccination. These receptors originate from an adult in good health.

This rearrangement joins TRBV4-3 to TRBJ2-5, with 10 bases fitting TRBD2. The CDR3 is 15 residues long. Trimming removed 0 bases from V and 4 bases from J; junction bases left unmatched: 2. In germline, CDR1 is LGHNA, CDR2 YSLEER. The CDR3 here is CASSQEIAGGETQYF. In DNA form, the CDR3 reads TGCGCCAGCAGCCAAGAAATAGCGGGAGGAGAGACCCAGTACTTC.

This clone came up once. V and J are TRBV2 and TRBJ1-2; unclear D gene. The CDR3 is 14 amino acids. V lost 5 bases, J lost 0 bases, and 10 bases lay in between. The germline V gene encodes CDR1 SNHLY and CDR2 FYNNEI. CDR3 residues: CASSPGRANYGYTF. CDR3 in DNA: TGTGCCAGCAGTCCCGGACGGGCTAACTATGGCTACACCTTC. The full variable domain, completed using reference TRBV2 and TRBJ1-2, is EPEVTQTPSHQVTQMGQEVILRCVPISNHLYFYWYRQILGQKVEFLVSFYNNEISEKSEIFDDQFSVERPDGSNFTLKIRSTKLEDSAMYFCASSPGRANYGYTFGSGTRLTVV.

V usage is TRBV28 and J usage is TRBJ1-4, with TRBD1 matching over 9 bases. Looked up from germline, CDR1 is MDHEN and CDR2 is SYDVKM. Trimming at V came to 11 bases and at J to 5 bases, leaving 9 bases not matched to a gene. CDR3 length: 14 residues. The CDR3 nucleotides read TGTGCCGTGCAACCGGGACAGGGCAATGAAAAACTGTTTTTT. As protein: CAVQPGQGNEKLFF. The full variable domain, rest sourced from reference TRBV28 and TRBJ1-4, is DVKVTQSSRYLVKRTGEKVFLECVQDMDHENMFWYRQDPGLGLRLIYFSYDVKMKEKGDIPEGYSVSREKKERFSLILESASTNQTSMYLCAVQPGQGNEKLFFGSGTQLSVL.

The chain is built from TRBV24-1 and TRBJ2-7, with 8 bases matching TRBD1. The CDR3 consists of 15 residues. After removal of 5 bases from V and 5 bases from J, the junction contained 10 bases not matched to a gene. CDR1 and CDR2 (germline): KGHDR, SFDVKD. Here the CDR3 DNA reads TGTGCCACCAGTGGCGACGACAGGGGAATTAACGAGCAGTACTTC. Translated, it gives CATSGDDRGINEQYF.

For this clone: Other DNA sequences in this specimen translate into the identical CDR3. This chain joins TRBV5-1 and TRBJ2-6; D is unclear. The CDR3 consists of 14 residues. V gave up 2 bases and J gave up 1 base, with 4 bases separating them. The germline V gene has CDR1 SGHRS and CDR2 YFSETQ. CDR3 DNA sequence: TGCGCCAGCAGCTTAGAATCTGGGGCCAACGTCCTGACTTTC. Its protein product is CASSLESGANVLTF.

This chain uses TRBV19 with TRBJ2-7; D call uncertain. Trimming removed 1 base from V and 0 bases from J, with 4 bases in between. From germline, CDR1 is LNHDA and CDR2 SQIVND (reference sequence). There are 13 residues in the CDR3. The CDR3 spells CASSIVGSYEQYF. The CDR3 region has the DNA TGTGCCAGTAGTATAGTCGGCTCCTACGAGCAGTACTTC.

The V call is TRBV12-3 or TRBV12-4, the J call TRBJ1-1; possible D gene TRBD1, 6 bases. V lost 6 bases and J lost 3, with 11 bases in between. There are 13 residues in the CDR3. Here the CDR3 DNA reads TGTGCCAGCAGAACAAACAGGGACACTGAAGCTTTCTTT. Translating gives CASRTNRDTEAFF.

The V call is TRBV29-1, the J call TRBJ2-5, with a possible D match to TRBD2 (7 bases). This CDR3 spans 13 amino acids. Deletions cut 8 bases from V and 5 bases from J, with 18 bases between. The germline CDR1 and CDR2 sequences are SQVTM and ANQGSEA. This CDR3 reads CSLGGGGGETQYF. The DNA for the CDR3 is TGCAGCCTAGGCGGGGGAGGGGGTGAGACCCAGTACTTC.

The chain joins TRBV1 to TRBJ1-6; the table's TRBD1 call for D was not verified on the DNA. TRBV1 is marked as a pseudogene. The CDR3 length is 14 residues. This CDR3 reads CTSGHRDLNSPLHF. The CDR3 DNA is TGCACCAGCGGGCACAGGGATTTGAATTCACCCCTCCACTTT.

The chain couples TRBV6-6 to TRBJ2-5, with 9 bases identical to TRBD1. Germline-derived CDR1 and CDR2 are MNHNY and SVGAGI (reference sequence). V lost 7 bases, J lost 5 bases, and 8 bases stayed unmatched. The CDR3 sequence is 14 residues long. CDR3 sequence: CASTGGTGRETQYF. The CDR3 DNA follows: TGTGCCAGCACCGGGGGGACAGGGCGGGAGACCCAGTACTTC.

This clone occurred a few times. The rearrangement joins TRBV5-6 to TRBJ2-5; 10 bases fit TRBD2. V was pared by 0 bases and J by 5 bases, with 7 bases of the junction left unmatched. The CDR3 consists of 16 residues. Germline V gives CDR1 SGHDT, CDR2 YYEEEE. The CDR3 loop reads CASSLDSGRGEETQYF. DNA of the CDR3: TGTGCCAGCAGCTTGGACAGCGGGAGGGGAGAGGAGACCCAGTACTTC.

The J gene is TRBJ2-2, the V gene TRBV27; D might be TRBD1 (5 bases). This CDR3 is 17 amino acids long. Germline CDR1 reads MNHEY; CDR2 reads SMNVEV (reference sequence). V was cut by 1 base and J by 0 bases, with 12 bases left in between. The CDR3 bases are TGTGCCAGCAGTTTATGGGTCCAGGGTGCGAACACCGGGGAGCTGTTTTTT. This sequence encodes CASSLWVQGANTGELFF.

V and J are TRBV11-3 and TRBJ2-1; D might be TRBD2 (6 bases). CDR1 and CDR2 (germline): SGHNT, YENEEA. This CDR3 region has 15 residues. Trimming left V 0 bases short and J 5 bases short, with 11 bases between. CDR3 in DNA: TGTGCCAGCAGCTTAGACCCGGGACTCAACAATGAGCAGTTCTTC. This sequence encodes CASSLDPGLNNEQFF.